These 27 T cell receptor beta chains were all obtained from the same sample, sequenced in a study of metastatic and nonmetastatic thyroid tumors. TCRdb re-called the PCR reads with MiXCR. This table has under 75,000 clones, roughly 18% appearing once. No treatment of any kind had been given to any patient before thyroid surgery. What was sequenced was blood. The receptor source for this set is a female donor with papillary thyroid cancer or a benign thyroid nodule (not recorded which). Some clones in this sample may be carry-over from other donors' samples.

This clone has at least ten counts. V gene TRBV5-4 combines with J gene TRBJ2-5; possible D gene TRBD1, 6 bases. Germline-derived CDR1 and CDR2 are SGHNT and YYREEE (reference sequence). V lost 1 base and J 3 bases, leaving 10 bases between the germline ends. The CDR3 contains 14 residues. DNA for the CDR3: TGTGCCAGCAGCTTGTTGTCAGGGGAAGAGACCCAGTACTTC. Protein: CASSLLSGEETQYF.

This clone was picked up many times. J is TRBJ1-1 and V is TRBV15, with 9 bases identical to TRBD1. V shed 3 bases and J 1 base; nucleotides not matched to a gene: 9. The CDR3 extends over 17 amino acids. Germline V lookup: CDR1 LNHNV, CDR2 YYDKDF (reference sequence). Written as DNA, the CDR3 is TGTGCCACCAGCAGCCGGGACAGGGTAGGGTGGAACACTGAAGCTTTCTTT. As protein: CATSSRDRVGWNTEAFF.

This clone has at least ten counts. The V call is TRBV27, the J call TRBJ1-1; no firm D call. CDR1 and CDR2 from the germline V gene are MNHEY and SMNVEV (reference sequence). The CDR3 has 13 amino acids. Between the trimmed V and J ends, which lost 3 bases and 3 bases, there was a span of 8 bases. The CDR3 coding sequence is TGTGCCAGCAGTTTGGTCGGAGACACTGAAGCTTTCTTT. Protein product: CASSLVGDTEAFF.

This clone was counted between two and nine times. The gene calls are TRBV19 and TRBJ1-5; 7 bases match TRBD1. Germline trimming cut 5 bases from V and 6 bases from J; bases unmatched to any gene: 10. The CDR3 spans 15 residues. Germline loops: CDR1 LNHDA, CDR2 SQIVND (reference sequence). The CDR3 is CASSAAGTEGQPQHF. The CDR3 bases are TGTGCCAGTAGTGCTGCCGGGACAGAGGGTCAGCCCCAGCATTTT.

This clone came up many times. J is TRBJ1-2 and V is TRBV3-1; D unclear. Germline V gene lookup returns CDR1 LGHDT and CDR2 YNNKEL (reference sequence). CDR3 length equals 13 residues. V was shortened by 4 bases and J by 4 bases, with 10 bases between the two germline ends. CDR3 in amino acids: CASSRRLSYGYTF. The DNA for the CDR3 is TGTGCCAGCAGCCGGAGGCTTTCCTATGGCTACACCTTC.

The chain joins TRBV20-1 to TRBJ2-3; D is possibly TRBD2 (6 bases). CDR1 DFQATT and CDR2 SNEGSKA come from the germline V gene (reference sequence). This CDR3 is built from 15 residues. Trimming stripped 3 bases from V and 4 bases from J, with 17 bases between. In nucleotides, the CDR3 is TGCAGTGCTAGGGTGACTAGTTCCTCAGCAGATACGCAGTATTTT. Its protein is CSARVTSSSADTQYF.

The chain has TRBV20-1 and TRBJ1-2; the match to TRBD1 covers 7 bases. The junction had 13 bases not matched to a gene; V was cut back by 6 bases and J by 0 bases. The CDR3 is 16 residues long. From germline, CDR1 is DFQATT and CDR2 SNEGSKA (reference sequence). The CDR3 here is CSATPLTGAANYGYTF. The CDR3 DNA is TGCAGTGCCACACCGCTTACAGGGGCAGCTAACTATGGCTACACCTTC.

This sequence joins TRBV20-1 and TRBJ2-1; D unclear. Germline lookup yields CDR1 DFQATT and CDR2 SNEGSKA (reference sequence). V was shortened by 2 bases and J by 6 bases, with 17 bases between the two germline ends. The CDR3 sequence is 15 residues long. CDR3: CSARLPVNRSNEQFF. The DNA for the CDR3 is TGCAGTGCTAGACTACCGGTCAACCGGTCCAATGAGCAGTTCTTC.

This clone showed up just a few times. The rearrangement joins TRBV28 to TRBJ1-6; tentative D call: TRBD1 (6 bases). Germline CDR1 and CDR2: MDHEN and SYDVKM. V was cut by 9 bases and J by 14 bases, with 20 bases left in between. The CDR3 is 13 amino acids. This CDR3 is CASDRPVRGTLHF. The CDR3 bases are TGTGCCAGTGACCGACCCGTTAGGGGGACCCTCCACTTT.

This clone was recorded many times. V and J are TRBV18 and TRBJ2-7; 9 nucleotides line up with TRBD2. There are 13 residues in the CDR3. V shed 0 bases and J 9 bases; nucleotides not matched to a gene: 3. In germline, CDR1 is KGHSH, CDR2 LQKENI. CDR3 residues: CASSPPMTSGQYF. The CDR3 bases are TGTGCCAGCTCACCACCAATGACTAGCGGGCAGTACTTC.

This clone appeared many times. CDR3 DNA sequence: TGTGCCAGCAGTTCACAGGGGACTAGCAATCAGCCCCAGCATTTT. It encodes CASSSQGTSNQPQHF. The V call is TRBV6-1, the J call TRBJ1-5, with TRBD1 matching 7 bases. The CDR3 runs 15 residues. Germline CDR1 and CDR2: MNHNS and SASEGT. The junction had 4 bases not matched to a gene; V was cut back by 5 bases and J by 0 bases.

This clone was detected only a few times. The junction departs from the called germline gene at one end, perhaps through a read error. The V gene is TRBV6-4, the J gene TRBJ2-1; 9 nucleotides agree with TRBD2. Germline assignment: CDR1 MRHNA and CDR2 SNTAGT. This CDR3 is 14 amino acids long. The CDR3 DNA sequence: TGTGCCTGCAGTCACGGGCGGGAGGGGAATGAGCAGTTCTTC. It encodes CACSHGREGNEQFF.

The V gene is TRBV5-1, the J gene TRBJ2-3, with 9 bases that match TRBD1. Germline CDR1 is SGHRS and CDR2 is YFSETQ. V dropped 6 bases and J dropped 3; count of bases not matched to a gene: 14. The CDR3 has 17 amino acids. DNA for the CDR3: TGCGCCAGCATCTCTCCACCTGGACAGGGGCTGACAGATACGCAGTATTTT. Translating it yields CASISPPGQGLTDTQYF. The variable domain in full, with the rest retrieved from reference TRBV5-1 and TRBJ2-3, is KAGVTQTPRYLIKTRGQQVTLSCSPISGHRSVSWYQQTPGQGLQFLFEYFSETQRNKGNFPGRFSGRQFSNSRSEMNVSTLELGDSALYLCASISPPGQGLTDTQYFGPGTRLTVL.

There are many counts of this clone. The chain carries TRBV5-1 and TRBJ1-5; the match to TRBD1 covers 8 bases. The germline gives CDR1 SGHRS, CDR2 YFSETQ. The junction had 4 bases not matched to a gene; V was cut back by 2 bases and J by 0 bases. CDR3 size: 16 residues. The CDR3 DNA sequence: TGCGCCAGCAGCTTCGGGACAGGAGATAGCAATCAGCCCCAGCATTTT. Translating it yields CASSFGTGDSNQPQHF.

Details on this clone: A much larger clone lies one base from this, so it may be a read error. This CDR3 is also generated by other DNA sequences in the sample. The genes are TRBV18 and TRBJ2-3; TRBD1 matches 7 bases. CDR1 is KGHSH and CDR2 is LQKENI in the germline V gene. The CDR3 loop spans 17 amino acids. CDR3 sequence reads: CASSPVDRFNRVDTQYF. CDR3 DNA: TGTGCCAGCTCACCCGTGGACAGGTTTAATCGTGTAGATACGCAGTATTTC.

In this sample, this clone turned up a few times. One end of the junction is discordant with germline, which a read error may explain. This chain uses TRBV19 with TRBJ1-5, with D hard to call. Germline CDR1 is LNHDA and CDR2 is SQIVND (reference sequence). The CDR3 is 12 amino acids. The CDR3 reads CAISIAIGPQHF. The CDR3 DNA sequence: TGTGCCATTAGTATCGCTATCGGGCCGCAGCATTTT.

This clone was recorded at least ten times. The chain has TRBV19 and TRBJ2-3; 10 bases match TRBD2. Germline V gene sequence: CDR1 LNHDA, CDR2 SQIVND (reference sequence). The CDR3 extends over 16 amino acids. J lost 0 bases, V lost 7 bases, and 7 bases had no gene match. In DNA, the CDR3 is TGTGCCAGTACACAGGAGACTAGCGGGAGCACAGATACGCAGTATTTT. Protein product: CASTQETSGSTDTQYF. Full variable domain (remainder filled in from reference TRBV19 and TRBJ2-3): DGGITQSPKYLFRKEGQNVTLSCEQNLNHDAMYWYRQDPGQGLRLIYYSQIVNDFQKGDIAEGYSVSREKKESFPLTVTSAQKNPTAFYLCASTQETSGSTDTQYFGPGTRLTVL.

This clone has at least ten counts. The chain uses TRBV7-3 and TRBJ2-3; 11 bases match TRBD2. The CDR3 is 18 amino acids. The V and J ends lost 5 bases and 3 bases, in that order; junction bases with no gene match: 13. The germline CDR1 and CDR2 sequences are SGHTA and FQGTGA. The CDR3 region has the DNA TGTGCCAGCAGCACCGGACTAGCGGGTGGTATTTGGACAGATACGCAGTATTTT. Its translation is CASSTGLAGGIWTDTQYF. The whole variable domain, remainder taken from reference TRBV7-3 and TRBJ2-3, is GAGVSQTPSNKVTEKGKYVELRCDPISGHTALYWYRQSLGQGPEFLIYFQGTGAADDSGLPNDRFFAVRPEGSVSTLKIQRTERGDSAVYLCASSTGLAGGIWTDTQYFGPGTRLTVL.

The chain employs TRBV28 and TRBJ1-1, with a tentative D call TRBD1 (5 bases). CDR1 is MDHEN, CDR2 SYDVKM, per germline. The V end lost 10 bases, the J end lost 1 base, and 19 bases lay between the germline ends. The CDR3 is 15 amino acids. The CDR3 nucleotides are TGTGCCACCACGTTGGGAAGGGGACCGAACACTGAAGCTTTCTTT. Translating gives CATTLGRGPNTEAFF.

This clone has just a few counts. A much larger clone lies a single base off, so this may be a read error. Other DNA sequences in the sample encode the same CDR3. Written as DNA, the CDR3 is TGCAGTACCAGGGGCCCAACCTTTTACAATGAGCAGTTCTTC. It codes for CSTRGPTFYNEQFF. The chain uses TRBV20-1 and TRBJ2-1, with a possible D match to TRBD1 (6 bases). Germline CDR1 DFQATT, CDR2 SNEGSKA (reference sequence). With 8 bases removed from V and 4 bases from J, the gap between germline ends came to 18 bases. The CDR3 is 14 residues long.

This chain links TRBV5-1 with TRBJ2-2, with unresolved D. Germline lookup yields CDR1 SGHRS and CDR2 YFSETQ. The CDR3 spans 16 residues. The V end lost 3 bases, the J end lost 2 bases, and 14 bases lay between the germline ends. Here the CDR3 DNA reads TGCGCCAGCAGCTCGCAAGGGCATGTAAACACCGGGGAGCTGTTTTTT. It is translated as CASSSQGHVNTGELFF.

The chain employs TRBV6-2 or TRBV6-3 and TRBJ1-5; TRBD1 is a possible D gene (5 bases). The CDR3 has 19 amino acids. Trimming stripped 5 bases from V and 9 bases from J, with 32 bases between. The germline V gene has CDR1 MNHEY and CDR2 SVGEGT. As DNA, the CDR3 is TGTGCCAGCAGTCCACTCCATCTGGTTACAGGTCCAGCTTGGTGGCCCCAGCATTTT. This codes for CASSPLHLVTGPAWWPQHF.

This clone appeared a few times. The rearrangement uses TRBV27 and TRBJ2-7; TRBD1 matches at 12 bases. This CDR3 has 15 amino acids. Trimming took 3 bases from V and 4 from J; bases not matched to a gene: 4. Germline assignment: CDR1 MNHEY and CDR2 SMNVEV (reference sequence). Written as DNA, the CDR3 is TGTGCCAGCAGTTTCGGGACAGGGGGCGGGTACGAGCAGTACTTC. Translating it yields CASSFGTGGGYEQYF.

This clone was detected ten times or more. The V gene is TRBV20-1, the J gene TRBJ2-1; 11 bases match TRBD2. The germline V gene has CDR1 DFQATT and CDR2 SNEGSKA (reference sequence). With V trimmed by 5 bases and J by 15 bases, 3 bases remained unmatched. The CDR3 has 10 amino acids. CDR3 in amino acids: CSALAGGSFF. Here the CDR3 DNA reads TGCAGTGCTTTAGCGGGAGGGTCGTTCTTC.

CDR3 DNA sequence: TGTGCCTGGAACAGAGGACTAGCGGGAGCCCATGAGCAGTTCTTC. Translation gives CAWNRGLAGAHEQFF. The rearrangement links TRBV30 to TRBJ2-1; 13 bases map to TRBD2. The CDR3 is made up of 15 amino acids. V dropped 4 bases and J dropped 8; count of bases not matched to a gene: 8. The germline gives CDR1 GTSNPN, CDR2 SVGIG (reference sequence).

There are many counts of this clone. The chain combines TRBV6-7 with TRBJ2-5; TRBD1 matches 8 bases. TRBV6-7 is an open reading frame, and its role is uncertain. The V segment lost 4 bases and the J segment 2 bases; nucleotides outside the gene matches: 0. This CDR3 is built from 13 residues. In DNA form, the CDR3 reads TGTGCCAGCAGTTGGGACAGGCAAGAGACCCAGTACTTC. It codes for CASSWDRQETQYF.

This clone came up many times. The chain links TRBV20-1 to TRBJ2-2, with 8 bases aligning to TRBD1. Germline CDR1 reads DFQATT; CDR2 reads SNEGSKA (reference sequence). The CDR3 is made up of 15 amino acids. With V trimmed by 3 bases and J by 3 bases, 6 bases remained unmatched. The CDR3: CSASIGQGYTGELFF. As DNA, the CDR3 is TGCAGTGCTAGTATTGGACAGGGTTACACCGGGGAGCTGTTTTTT.